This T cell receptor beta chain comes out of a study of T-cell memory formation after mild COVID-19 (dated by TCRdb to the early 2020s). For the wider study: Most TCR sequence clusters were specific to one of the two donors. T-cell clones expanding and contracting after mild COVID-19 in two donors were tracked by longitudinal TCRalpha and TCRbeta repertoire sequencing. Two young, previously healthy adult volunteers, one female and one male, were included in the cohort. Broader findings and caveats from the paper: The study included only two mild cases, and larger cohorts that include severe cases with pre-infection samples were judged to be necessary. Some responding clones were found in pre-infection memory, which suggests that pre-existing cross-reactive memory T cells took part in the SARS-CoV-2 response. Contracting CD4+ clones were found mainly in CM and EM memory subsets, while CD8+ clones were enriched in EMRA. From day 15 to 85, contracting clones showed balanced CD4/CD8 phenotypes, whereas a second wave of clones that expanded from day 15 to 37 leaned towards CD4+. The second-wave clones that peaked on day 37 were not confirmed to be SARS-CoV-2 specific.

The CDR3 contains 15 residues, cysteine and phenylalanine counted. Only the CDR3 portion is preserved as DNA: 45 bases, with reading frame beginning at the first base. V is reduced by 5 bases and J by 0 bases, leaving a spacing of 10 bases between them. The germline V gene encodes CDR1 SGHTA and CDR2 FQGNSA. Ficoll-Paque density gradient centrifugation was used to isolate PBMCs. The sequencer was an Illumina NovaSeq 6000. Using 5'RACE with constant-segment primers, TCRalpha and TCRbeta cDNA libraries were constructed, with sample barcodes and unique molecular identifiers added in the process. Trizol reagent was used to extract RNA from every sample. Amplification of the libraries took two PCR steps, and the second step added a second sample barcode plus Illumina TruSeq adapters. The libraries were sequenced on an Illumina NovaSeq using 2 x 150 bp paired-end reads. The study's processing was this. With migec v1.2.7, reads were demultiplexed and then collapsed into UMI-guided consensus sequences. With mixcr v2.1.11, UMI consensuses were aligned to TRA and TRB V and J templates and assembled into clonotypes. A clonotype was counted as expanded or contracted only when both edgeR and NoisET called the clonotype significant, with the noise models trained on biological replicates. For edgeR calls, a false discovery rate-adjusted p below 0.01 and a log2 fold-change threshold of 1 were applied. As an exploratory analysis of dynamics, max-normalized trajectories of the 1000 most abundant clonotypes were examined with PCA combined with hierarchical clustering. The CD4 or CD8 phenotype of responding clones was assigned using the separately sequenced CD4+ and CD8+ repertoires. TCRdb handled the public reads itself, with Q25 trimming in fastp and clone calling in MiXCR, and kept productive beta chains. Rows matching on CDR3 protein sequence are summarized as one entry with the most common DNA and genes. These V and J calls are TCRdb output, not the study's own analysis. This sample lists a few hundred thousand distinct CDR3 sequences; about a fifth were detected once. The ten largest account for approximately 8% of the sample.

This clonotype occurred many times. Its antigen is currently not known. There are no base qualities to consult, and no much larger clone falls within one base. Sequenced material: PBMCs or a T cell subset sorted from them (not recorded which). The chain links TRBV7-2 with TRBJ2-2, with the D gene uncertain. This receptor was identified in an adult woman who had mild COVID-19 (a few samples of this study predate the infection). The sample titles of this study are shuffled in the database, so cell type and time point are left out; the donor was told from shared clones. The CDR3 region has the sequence CASSPGLANTGELFF. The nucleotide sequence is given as TGTGCCAGCAGCCCTGGCTTGGCGAACACCGGGGAGCTGTTTTTT.